Shown below are 25 T cell receptor beta chains from a single sample sequenced in a study of identical twins. MiXCR, applied by TCRdb to the 5' RACE reads, yields one record per CDR3 protein. Found here are around 250,000 distinct CDR3 sequences, 9.5% to 15% of them singletons; the top ten hold 3.5% to 5%. The data also belong to a second study, concerning yellow fever vaccine responses in identical twins.

The material sequenced was memory (CD45RO+) T cells sorted from blood. The receptors shown here come from a woman aged 18-29 years in good health.

This clonotype was observed at least ten times. The V call is TRBV5-6, the J call TRBJ1-6; 9 bases match TRBD1. Trimming cost V 4 bases and J 5 bases; bases outside gene matches: 4. The CDR3 length is 15 residues. The V gene's germline CDR1 is SGHDT and CDR2 YYEEEE. Written as DNA, the CDR3 is TGTGCCAGCAGCCGCCGGGACAGGGATAATTCACCCCTCCACTTT. As protein: CASSRRDRDNSPLHF.

The chain links TRBV12-3 or TRBV12-4 to TRBJ1-1, with D unresolved. V was trimmed by 2 bases and J by 0 bases, leaving 13 bases between them. The CDR3 has 16 residues. The CDR3 bases are TGTGCCAGCAGTTTATATCGGGCAGGCATGAACACTGAAGCTTTCTTT. Its translation is CASSLYRAGMNTEAFF.

The rearrangement joins TRBV7-2 to TRBJ2-7; D may be TRBD1 (6 bases). Trimming cost V 4 bases and J 2 bases, with 9 bases left between them. The CDR3 totals 13 residues. From germline, CDR1 is SGHTA and CDR2 FQGNSA. The CDR3 reads CASSSSGAYEQYF. For the CDR3, the DNA is TGTGCCAGCAGCTCCTCAGGGGCCTACGAGCAGTACTTC.

This clonotype showed up many times. The rearrangement joins TRBV3-1 to TRBJ2-7, with 9 bases matching TRBD1. V trimming: 6 bases; J trimming: 2 bases; junction bases outside the gene matches: 5. This CDR3 is 14 amino acids long. Germline values: CDR1 LGHDT, CDR2 YNNKEL (reference sequence). The CDR3 DNA sequence: TGTGCCAGCAGGGGGACAGGGCGGACCTACGAGCAGTACTTC. Translated, it gives CASRGTGRTYEQYF.

This clonotype was seen a few times. This chain uses TRBV5-1 with TRBJ2-7; D not certain. The CDR3 has 12 amino acids. Germline CDR1 reads SGHRS; CDR2 reads YFSETQ. Trimming cost V 0 bases and J 4 bases, with 5 bases left between them. CDR3 sequence reads: CASSLVEYEQYF. The CDR3 coding sequence is TGCGCCAGCAGCTTGGTTGAATACGAGCAGTACTTC.

This clonotype has ten or more counts. This rearrangement joins TRBV5-1 to TRBJ1-1; tentatively, D is TRBD1 (6 bases). CDR3 size: 13 residues. Germline V gene sequence: CDR1 SGHRS, CDR2 YFSETQ. Trimming left V 0 bases short and J 10 bases short, with 13 bases between. CDR3 region: CASSLAQGNVAFF. CDR3 coding DNA: TGCGCCAGCAGCTTGGCCCAGGGGAATGTAGCTTTCTTT.

This chain links TRBV10-3 with TRBJ2-3, with TRBD2 matching 7 bases. Germline V gives CDR1 ENHRY, CDR2 SYGVKD. J lost 0 bases, V lost 3 bases, and 6 bases had no gene match. The CDR3 sequence is 16 residues long. CDR3 sequence (DNA): TGTGCCATCAGTGATCGGCAGCGGGGAAGCACAGATACGCAGTATTTT. This encodes CAISDRQRGSTDTQYF.

The J gene is TRBJ2-7, the V gene TRBV4-2; 10 bases are shared with TRBD2. The junction had 8 bases not matched to a gene; V was cut back by 4 bases and J by 2 bases. Germline CDR1 and CDR2: LGHNA and YNFKEQ. This CDR3 comprises 16 residues. The CDR3 loop reads CASSLTQREGAYEQYF. For the CDR3, the DNA is TGTGCCAGCAGCCTGACCCAGCGGGAGGGGGCCTACGAGCAGTACTTC.

This clonotype was seen a few times. The chain is built from TRBV5-1 and TRBJ2-6; tentative D call: TRBD2 (6 bases). The germline CDR1 and CDR2 sequences are SGHRS and YFSETQ. V was shortened by 2 bases and J by 2 bases, with 14 bases between the two germline ends. The CDR3 loop spans 17 amino acids. This CDR3 is CASSFGTAIPGANVLTF. CDR3 coding DNA: TGCGCCAGCAGCTTCGGGACTGCAATACCTGGGGCCAACGTCCTGACTTTC.

Ten or more counts support this clonotype. The rearrangement joins TRBV12-3 or TRBV12-4 to TRBJ2-2; 7 nucleotides align to TRBD1. The V segment lost 6 bases and the J segment 6 bases; nucleotides outside the gene matches: 13. CDR3 size: 16 residues. As DNA, the CDR3 is TGTGCCAGCAGCCCTGGACAGGTTATGGGTTCCGGGGAGCTGTTTTTT. Translation: CASSPGQVMGSGELFF.

V and J are TRBV3-1 and TRBJ2-1; TRBD2 agrees at 10 bases. Germline CDR1 is LGHDT and CDR2 is YNNKEL (reference sequence). CDR3 length equals 18 residues. With 0 bases clipped from V and 3 bases from J, the junction kept 8 bases outside the gene matches. CDR3 sequence reads: CASSQEKAGGRVYNEQFF. The DNA for the CDR3 is TGTGCCAGCAGCCAAGAAAAAGCGGGAGGGCGTGTCTACAATGAGCAGTTCTTC.

V usage is TRBV3-1 and J usage is TRBJ2-7; 7 positions match TRBD2. CDR1 LGHDT and CDR2 YNNKEL come from the germline V gene (reference sequence). The CDR3 spans 15 residues. V was clipped by 2 bases and J by 1 base; unmatched bases: 5. CDR3 DNA sequence: TGTGCCAGCAGCCAATTGACGGGGGGTTCCTACGAGCAGTACTTC. This gives the protein CASSQLTGGSYEQYF.

The chain joins TRBV10-3 to TRBJ2-7; D unclear. Trimming pared 2 bases from V and 2 bases from J, leaving 4 bases between. The CDR3 extends over 12 amino acids. In germline, CDR1 is ENHRY, CDR2 SYGVKD. The CDR3 sequence: CAISEDTYEQYF. The CDR3 nucleotides read TGTGCCATCAGTGAGGACACCTACGAGCAGTACTTC.

This clonotype was seen a handful of times. This sequence joins TRBV20-1 and TRBJ2-5; 10 bases map to TRBD2. Germline trimming cut 6 bases from V and 3 bases from J; bases unmatched to any gene: 16. Germline V CDR1 and CDR2: DFQATT, SNEGSKA (reference sequence). The CDR3 contains 17 residues. This chain's CDR3 is CSANRITSGILEETQYF. The CDR3 nucleotides read TGCAGTGCCAACCGCATCACTAGCGGGATTCTGGAAGAGACCCAGTACTTC.

This clonotype was recorded at least ten times. This chain connects TRBV29-1 to TRBJ2-5; TRBD2 is a possible D gene (6 bases). Trimming removed 4 bases at V and 1 base at J, with 16 bases between. CDR1 is SQVTM and CDR2 is ANQGSEA in the germline V gene. This CDR3 is 15 amino acids long. CDR3 sequence reads: CSVGRGSGLQETQYF. CDR3 sequence (DNA): TGCAGCGTTGGTCGAGGAAGCGGGCTCCAAGAGACCCAGTACTTC.

This clonotype showed up just a few times. The chain links TRBV5-6 to TRBJ1-1; 7 nucleotides agree with TRBD1. Germline V gives CDR1 SGHDT, CDR2 YYEEEE. This CDR3 comprises 16 residues. J lost 6 bases, V lost 0 bases, and 11 bases had no gene match. The CDR3: CASSLGRGRIMAEAFF. DNA for the CDR3: TGTGCCAGCAGCTTGGGAAGGGGGCGTATTATGGCTGAAGCTTTCTTT.

The chain recombines TRBV29-1 with TRBJ1-1; 8 nucleotides line up with TRBD1. J lost 1 base, V lost 7 bases, and 5 bases had no gene match. CDR3 length equals 13 residues. Germline CDR1 SQVTM, CDR2 ANQGSEA. In DNA form, the CDR3 reads TGCAGCGGGCAACAGGGGGGGAACACTGAAGCTTTCTTT. Translated: CSGQQGGNTEAFF.

The CDR3 region has the DNA TGCGCCAGCAGCTTGGGAGGGGCCGGGGTACCCCCCCAAGAGACCCAGTACTTC. It is translated as CASSLGGAGVPPQETQYF. The rearrangement links TRBV5-1 to TRBJ2-5; D tentatively reads TRBD1 or TRBD2 (5 bases each). Germline V gives CDR1 SGHRS, CDR2 YFSETQ. With 0 bases removed from V and 1 base from J, the gap between germline ends came to 19 bases. The CDR3 spans 18 residues.

The J gene is TRBJ1-6, the V gene TRBV6-2 or TRBV6-3; TRBD1 matches 7 bases. The length of the CDR3 is 15 residues. J was trimmed by 5 bases and V by 6 bases; bases with no gene match: 7. CDR1 is MNHEY and CDR2 is SVGEGT in the germline V gene. Here the CDR3 DNA reads TGTGCCAGCAGCTCCGCGGGACAGCATAATTCACCCCTCCACTTT. The encoded protein is CASSSAGQHNSPLHF.

This clonotype came up many times. V gene TRBV3-1 combines with J gene TRBJ1-6, with 10 bases matching TRBD1. Germline V lookup: CDR1 LGHDT, CDR2 YNNKEL (reference sequence). The CDR3 is made up of 15 amino acids. Trimming removed 4 bases from V and 8 bases from J; junction bases left unmatched: 5. The CDR3: CASSLTTGGDSPLHF. DNA of the CDR3: TGTGCCAGCAGCCTTACGACAGGGGGCGATTCACCCCTCCACTTT.

This clonotype has at least ten counts. The genes are TRBV10-3 and TRBJ2-1; 14 positions match TRBD2. Trimming took 10 bases from V and 4 from J; bases not matched to a gene: 15. CDR1 is ENHRY and CDR2 is SYGVKD in the germline V gene. The CDR3 consists of 18 residues. For the CDR3, the DNA is TGTGCCACCCGGACTAGCGGGGGGAAGACGTTTACTTACAATGAGCAGTTCTTC. Its protein is CATRTSGGKTFTYNEQFF.

This clonotype was seen a few times. This chain's CDR3 is CASSPGGQSGDTQYF. In DNA form, the CDR3 reads TGTGCCAGCTCACCAGGTGGACAGAGTGGAGATACGCAGTATTTT. The gene calls are TRBV18 and TRBJ2-3, with D possibly matching TRBD1 (6 bases). Per germline, CDR1 KGHSH and CDR2 LQKENI. The germline V and J ends were trimmed by 2 bases and 5 bases, with 14 bases remaining between them. The CDR3 runs 15 residues. Using reference TRBV18 and TRBJ2-3 for the parts outside the CDR3, the full variable domain is NAGVMQNPRHLVRRRGQEARLRCSPMKGHSHVYWYRQLPEEGLKFMVYLQKENIIDESGMPKERFSAEFPKEGPSILRIQQVVRGDSAAYFCASSPGGQSGDTQYFGPGTRLTVL.

In its sample, this clonotype was seen a few times. The chain is built from TRBV20-1 and TRBJ1-5, with TRBD1 as a possible D gene (6 bases). This CDR3 comprises 15 residues. The ends were cut back, 1 base at V and 3 bases at J, with 13 bases in the middle. In germline, CDR1 is DFQATT, CDR2 SNEGSKA (reference sequence). CDR3 sequence reads: CSARGADRTNQPQHF. In DNA, the CDR3 is TGCAGTGCTAGAGGGGCAGACAGGACCAATCAGCCCCAGCATTTT.

This clonotype has more than one count but fewer than ten. CDR3 region: CASSLVGVRTVAFF. The CDR3 region has the DNA TGTGCCAGCAGCTTGGTGGGGGTTAGGACGGTAGCTTTCTTT. This chain uses TRBV5-6 with TRBJ1-1; D perhaps matches TRBD1 (5 bases). The ends were cut back, 0 bases at V and 10 bases at J, with 16 bases in the middle. Germline V CDR1 and CDR2: SGHDT, YYEEEE. This CDR3 spans 14 amino acids. The entire variable domain, with the rest obtained from reference TRBV5-6 and TRBJ1-1, is as follows: DAGVTQSPTHLIKTRGQQVTLRCSPKSGHDTVSWYQQALGQGPQFIFQYYEEEERQRGNFPDRFSGHQFPNYSSELNVNALLLGDSALYLCASSLVGVRTVAFFGQGTRLTVV.

Only a few counts were recorded for this clonotype. The CDR3 nucleotides are TGTGCCAGCAGTGAATCCCAGCCCCAGCATTTT. Its translation is CASSESQPQHF. V and J are TRBV6-6 and TRBJ1-5, with D uncertain. CDR1 and CDR2 (germline): MNHNY, SVGAGI (reference sequence). Between the trimmed V and J ends, which lost 5 bases and 7 bases, there was a span of 6 bases. The CDR3 consists of 11 residues.